Shown below are 20 T cell receptor beta chains from a single sample sequenced in a study of cytomegalovirus exposure and HLA in healthy donors. Clones were sequenced by immunoSEQ multiplex PCR, and TCRdb holds only the in-frame ones, with some missing. There are about 130,000 clones in the sample; roughly nine tenths occur only once, and over 8.5% lies in the top ten. Sequencing was done on a sample of PBMCs. These receptors all come from a woman between 18 and 29 years old in good health and CMV-seropositive.

This CDR3 reads CASSPNGRGRRETQYF. CDR3 DNA: TGTGCCAGCAGCCCGAATGGCAGGGGGCGAAGGGAGACCCAGTACTTC. This chain links TRBV7-9 with TRBJ2-5; 8 bases fit TRBD1. Germline trimming cut 5 bases from V and 5 bases from J; bases unmatched to any gene: 13. The CDR3 totals 16 residues. Germline CDR1 is SEHNR and CDR2 is FQNEAQ (reference sequence).

This chain joins TRBV28 and TRBJ1-3, with 9 bases that match TRBD1. The J segment lost 4 bases and the V segment lost 6 bases, leaving 7 bases of the junction unmatched. In germline, CDR1 is MDHEN, CDR2 SYDVKM. The CDR3 runs to 15 residues. CDR3 region: CASRPTGGAGNTIYF. As DNA, the CDR3 is TGTGCCAGCAGACCCACAGGGGGCGCCGGAAACACCATATATTTT.

CDR3 in DNA: TGTGCCAGTAGAGACAGGGGGGTGAACACTGAAGCTTTCTTT. It encodes CASRDRGVNTEAFF. This chain links TRBV19 with TRBJ1-1; TRBD1 aligns across 9 bases. V was clipped by 6 bases and J by 0 bases; unmatched bases: 2. The CDR3 totals 14 residues. Germline CDR1 reads LNHDA; CDR2 reads SQIVND (reference sequence).

As to this clone: The junction and the germline gene differ at one end; a read error may be behind it. The rearrangement joins TRBV2 to TRBJ2-3; 12 bases fit TRBD1. The CDR3 extends over 15 amino acids. CDR1 is SNHLY, CDR2 FYNNEI, per germline. The CDR3 loop reads CASREGTGGTDTQYF. Here the CDR3 DNA reads TGTGCCAGCAGGGAAGGGACAGGGGGCACCGATACGCAGTATTTT.

This chain connects TRBV28 to TRBJ1-2, with no clear D. This CDR3 is built from 13 residues. CDR1 is MDHEN, CDR2 SYDVKM, per germline. The V end lost 4 bases, the J end lost 0 bases, and 6 bases lay between the germline ends. CDR3 nucleotide sequence: TGTGCCAGCAGTTACAGTACTAACTATGGCTACACCTTC. Translation: CASSYSTNYGYTF.

The chain has TRBV27 and TRBJ1-2, with D maybe TRBD1 (5 bases). This CDR3 is 14 amino acids long. Germline assignment: CDR1 MNHEY and CDR2 SMNVEV (reference sequence). V was pared by 5 bases and J by 5 bases, with 15 bases between. As DNA, the CDR3 is TGTGCCAGCAGTACAACGGACATGGGATATGGCTACACCTTC. Amino acid sequence: CASSTTDMGYGYTF.

The DNA of the CDR3 is TGCAGCGTCGATCGGGACAGGGAGAACACCGGGGAGCTGTTTTTT. This codes for CSVDRDRENTGELFF. The V call is TRBV29-1, the J call TRBJ2-2, with TRBD1 identical over 9 bases. Trimming removed 6 bases from V and 1 base from J; junction bases left unmatched: 6. CDR1 is SQVTM, CDR2 ANQGSEA, per germline. The length of the CDR3 is 15 residues.

The chain uses TRBV5-1 and TRBJ2-2, with 9 bases identical to TRBD2. This CDR3 contains 15 residues. Losses at the gene ends were 6 bases for V and 1 base for J; bases not matched to a gene: 4. Germline CDR1 and CDR2: SGHRS and YFSETQ. Here the CDR3 DNA reads TGCGCCAGCAAATTAGCGGGGGAGAACACCGGGGAGCTGTTTTTT. Protein sequence: CASKLAGENTGELFF.

This chain connects TRBV15 to TRBJ2-1, with 10 bases aligning to TRBD1. Germline values: CDR1 LNHNV, CDR2 YYDKDF (reference sequence). V shed 1 base and J 7 bases; nucleotides not matched to a gene: 10. CDR3 size: 17 residues. The CDR3 sequence: CATSRGMTGGPFNEQFF. In DNA, the CDR3 is TGTGCCACCAGCAGAGGTATGACAGGGGGCCCTTTTAATGAGCAGTTCTTC.

The CDR3 DNA is TGTGCCAGCAGTTACTACTCACAGGGGCCGGAGACCCAGTACTTC. Residues: CASSYYSQGPETQYF. This chain connects TRBV6-5 to TRBJ2-5; the match to TRBD1 covers 7 bases. CDR1 and CDR2 from the germline V gene are MNHEY and SVGAGI. The CDR3 loop spans 15 amino acids. V was clipped by 1 base and J by 5 bases; unmatched bases: 7.

The J gene is TRBJ1-1, the V gene TRBV5-4; 9 bases match TRBD1. Germline CDR1 SGHNT, CDR2 YYREEE (reference sequence). J gave up 1 base and V 4 bases, and 2 bases lay outside the gene matches. CDR3 length: 14 residues. This chain's CDR3 is CASSPTGGNTEAFF. In DNA form, the CDR3 reads TGTGCCAGCAGCCCGACAGGGGGGAACACTGAAGCTTTCTTT.

The gene calls are TRBV6-5 and TRBJ1-4; possible D gene TRBD1, 5 bases. V was clipped by 7 bases and J by 6 bases, with 12 bases between them. The CDR3 extends over 13 amino acids. Germline V CDR1 and CDR2: MNHEY, SVGAGI. CDR3 loop: CASTQGGDEKLFF. The CDR3 DNA is TGTGCCAGCACGCAGGGAGGCGATGAAAAACTGTTTTTT.

J is TRBJ2-7 and V is TRBV7-9, with 8 bases matching TRBD1. V shed 4 bases, J shed 2 bases, and the junction held 19 bases outside the gene matches. The CDR3 covers 19 residues. Germline V CDR1 and CDR2: SEHNR, FQNEAQ (reference sequence). The CDR3 sequence: CASSSFVPVDRDRPYEQYF. CDR3 coding DNA: TGTGCCAGCAGCTCCTTTGTCCCCGTCGACCGGGACAGGCCCTACGAGCAGTACTTC.

The chain couples TRBV4-3 to TRBJ2-5; D is unresolved. Trimming took off 1 base at V and 2 bases at J, with 8 bases between the two ends. Germline CDR1 reads LGHNA; CDR2 reads YSLEER. The CDR3 extends over 14 amino acids. CDR3 DNA sequence: TGCGCCAGCAGCCAAGTTCCCGGGCAAGAGACCCAGTACTTC. Translating gives CASSQVPGQETQYF.

In its sample, this clone was seen a few times. The genes are TRBV9 and TRBJ1-2; D is perhaps TRBD1 (5 bases). CDR1 and CDR2 (germline): SGDLS, YYNGEE. There are 14 residues in the CDR3. V gave up 0 bases and J gave up 5 bases, with 11 bases separating them. In DNA, the CDR3 is TGTGCCAGCAGCGTAGAGGCAGGGAGGTATGGCTACACCTTC. It codes for CASSVEAGRYGYTF.

V is TRBV19 and J is TRBJ1-5; D not resolved. V lost 10 bases and J lost 4, with 17 bases in between. The germline V gene has CDR1 LNHDA and CDR2 SQIVND (reference sequence). The CDR3 consists of 14 residues. The CDR3 DNA sequence: TGTGCCACCTCGCCATCCGGTGGTAATCAGCCCCAGCATTTT. Residues: CATSPSGGNQPQHF.

The CDR3 region is CASRQFESVNQPQHF. CDR3 sequence (DNA): TGTGCCAGCAGACAGTTTGAAAGTGTTAATCAGCCCCAGCATTTT. The gene calls are TRBV27 and TRBJ1-5, with no clear D. Germline values: CDR1 MNHEY, CDR2 SMNVEV (reference sequence). This CDR3 has 15 amino acids. Trimming stripped 6 bases from V and 4 bases from J, with 16 bases between.

V gene TRBV4-1 combines with J gene TRBJ2-7; 9 bases align to TRBD1. CDR1 is MGHRA, CDR2 YSYEKL, per germline. Trimming took 0 bases from V and 5 from J; bases not matched to a gene: 5. The CDR3 extends over 15 amino acids. CDR3 region: CASSQDGDRVDEQYF. The CDR3 coding sequence is TGCGCCAGCAGCCAAGATGGGGACAGGGTCGACGAGCAGTACTTC.

The gene calls are TRBV9 and TRBJ1-4; 7 bases are shared with TRBD1. The V and J ends lost 2 bases and 3 bases, in that order; junction bases with no gene match: 4. This CDR3 contains 15 residues. CDR1 and CDR2 (germline): SGDLS, YYNGEE. The CDR3, as DNA: TGTGCCAGCAGCGTTACGACAGGGCCTAATGAAAAACTGTTTTTT. This gives the protein CASSVTTGPNEKLFF.

The V call is TRBV6-6, the J call TRBJ1-2, with unresolved D. Trimming left V 2 bases short and J 8 bases short, with 6 bases between. Germline-derived CDR1 and CDR2 are MNHNY and SVGAGI (reference sequence). This CDR3 is built from 11 residues. CDR3 amino acids: CASSYVMGYTF. In nucleotides, the CDR3 is TGTGCCAGCAGTTACGTTATGGGCTACACCTTC.